This T cell receptor beta chain was documented in a study of blood T cell repertoires in COVID-19. About the study: Both acute and convalescent COVID-19 samples were obtained from the United States, Italy and Spain.

In the original workflow: Reference gene primer amplification in the assay estimated nucleated cell counts. TCRdb's table, derived via immunoSEQ multiplex PCR, lists solely in-frame clones and lacks some. For V, J and clone size, that table is used; D and trimming come from the DNA. The table records roughly 160,000 clones, less than 85% of them present only once. Turning to this clone: This specimen includes other DNA sequences encoding the same CDR3.

The germline V gene has CDR1 MGHRA and CDR2 YSYEKL. The CDR3 totals 15 residues. Losses at the gene ends were 1 base for V and 6 bases for J; bases not matched to a gene: 2. This rearrangement joins TRBV4-1 to TRBJ2-1; 11 bases are a match to TRBD2. The TCR sequence derives from an elderly woman with active or convalescent COVID-19. The sequenced sample was peripheral blood. CDR3 region: CASSQGLAGGNEQFF. The DNA for the CDR3 is TGCGCCAGCAGCCAAGGTCTAGCGGGAGGCAATGAGCAGTTCTTC.